The 23 T cell receptor beta chains below all came from one sample that was sequenced in a study of cytomegalovirus exposure and HLA in healthy donors listed by TCRdb under 2017. Libraries were prepared through the immunoSEQ multiplex PCR assay. For the multiplex PCR, a mixture combining 60 forward primers for TCR Vbeta segments and 13 reverse primers for TCR Jbeta segments was used. The table comes from immuneACCESS by way of TCRdb, which keeps in-frame sequences with V and J called. Part of the clones is missing from these tables; in studies checked, under half for an unresolved V gene and the rest for unknown reasons. Counted in this sample were some 190,000 clones; about 85% of them appeared once. The biggest ten clones account for around 1.4% of the sample. The sequenced sample consisted of PBMCs. Source of these receptors: a girl between 10 and 17 years old in good health and CMV-seropositive.

J is TRBJ2-1 and V is TRBV9, with D uncertain. V was pared by 4 bases and J by 9 bases, with 17 bases between. This CDR3 has 14 residues. CDR1 is SGDLS, CDR2 YYNGEE, per germline. The CDR3 DNA reads TGTGCCAGCAGCCCCTTCTCTGGGCCCGGTGAGCAGTTCTTC. It is translated as CASSPFSGPGEQFF.

This chain connects TRBV29-1 to TRBJ2-7; weak D call: TRBD2 (6 bases). The V end was cut by 4 bases, the J end by 0 bases, with 10 bases between. CDR3 length equals 13 residues. Germline V gene data show CDR1 as SQVTM and CDR2 as ANQGSEA. CDR3 residues: CSVVPGGSYEQYF. In DNA, the CDR3 is TGCAGCGTTGTCCCCGGGGGCTCCTACGAGCAGTACTTC.

This chain links TRBV2 with TRBJ2-1, with 13 bases fitting TRBD2. CDR3 length equals 15 residues. CDR1 SNHLY and CDR2 FYNNEI come from the germline V gene. V trimming: 5 bases; J trimming: 4 bases; junction bases outside the gene matches: 2. CDR3 region: CASSRTSGSYNEQFF. The CDR3 bases are TGTGCCAGCAGTCGGACTAGCGGGAGTTACAATGAGCAGTTCTTC.

In this sample, this clone turned up a few times. The gene calls are TRBV11-2 and TRBJ2-1; the D gene is possibly TRBD1 (5 bases). The CDR3 is 15 amino acids. From germline, CDR1 is SGHAT and CDR2 FQNNGV. Trimming shortened V by 6 bases and J by 10 bases, and 22 bases separated the two germline ends. The CDR3 coding sequence is TGTGCCAGCAGTCTAGTGCGAGACAGACAAGGGGAGCAGTTCTTC. It is translated as CASSLVRDRQGEQFF. The whole variable domain, filled in from reference TRBV11-2 and TRBJ2-1, reads EAGVAQSPRYKIIEKRQSVAFWCNPISGHATLYWYQQILGQGPKLLIQFQNNGVVDDSQLPKDRFSAERLKGVDSTLKIQPAKLEDSAVYLCASSLVRDRQGEQFFGPGTRLTVL.

The chain joins TRBV14 to TRBJ2-7, with D perhaps matching TRBD1 (6 bases). The CDR3 extends over 17 amino acids. The germline V gene encodes CDR1 SGHDN and CDR2 FVKESK. Trimming removed 0 bases at V and 0 bases at J, with 15 bases between. CDR3 nucleotides: TGTGCCAGCAGCCAAGAATACAGGGCCTCCAGCTCCTACGAGCAGTACTTC. It specifies CASSQEYRASSSYEQYF.

The chain carries TRBV30 and TRBJ1-1; D is perhaps TRBD1 (6 bases). The CDR3 is made up of 12 amino acids. Trimming removed 5 bases from V and 3 bases from J, with 10 bases in between. CDR1 is GTSNPN, CDR2 SVGIG, per germline (reference sequence). This CDR3 is CAWDKGDTEAFF. In DNA form, the CDR3 reads TGTGCCTGGGATAAGGGGGACACTGAAGCTTTCTTT.

This clone was seen a single time. The chain uses TRBV2 and TRBJ2-3, with 11 bases matching TRBD2. The CDR3 has 15 residues. Germline trimming cut 10 bases from V and 4 bases from J; bases unmatched to any gene: 10. Germline CDR1 is SNHLY and CDR2 is FYNNEI. The chain's CDR3 is CAISGRAVTSDTQYF. CDR3 DNA: TGTGCCATTAGCGGGAGGGCCGTAACATCAGATACGCAGTATTTT.

This sequence joins TRBV19 and TRBJ1-1; D unresolved. The CDR3 consists of 14 residues. Trimming stripped 8 bases from V and 4 bases from J, with 17 bases between. The germline CDR1 and CDR2 sequences are LNHDA and SQIVND (reference sequence). The CDR3 nucleotides read TGTGCCAGTCACCCATGGGAGATCGGCACTGAAGCTTTCTTT. Translation gives CASHPWEIGTEAFF.

This sequence joins TRBV7-9 and TRBJ2-7; 9 bases map to TRBD1. The CDR3 covers 15 residues. Trimming removed 5 bases from V and 3 bases from J; junction bases left unmatched: 8. Germline CDR1 and CDR2: SEHNR and FQNEAQ (reference sequence). The CDR3 nucleotides read TGTGCCAGCAGCCCAAGACAGGGGGAAATCTACGAGCAGTACTTC. Translated, it gives CASSPRQGEIYEQYF.

The genes are TRBV6-6 and TRBJ1-2; the D gene is possibly TRBD1 (6 bases). The CDR3 runs 12 residues. Germline-derived CDR1 and CDR2 are MNHNY and SVGAGI (reference sequence). Trimming took 0 bases from V and 12 from J, leaving 11 bases between them. The CDR3 is CASSYSQGDNTF. Here the CDR3 DNA reads TGTGCCAGCAGTTACTCACAGGGTGATAACACCTTC.

This clone was counted once. The gene calls are TRBV7-8 and TRBJ1-3, with 7 bases that match TRBD1. J lost 2 bases, V lost 6 bases, and 10 bases had no gene match. The CDR3 loop spans 16 amino acids. CDR1 is SGHVS, CDR2 FQNEAQ, per germline. This CDR3 reads CASSPRDSAAGNTIYF. The DNA of the CDR3 is TGTGCCAGCAGTCCACGGGACAGTGCGGCTGGAAACACCATATATTTT.

This clone came up a few times. The genes are TRBV5-6 and TRBJ2-1, with 10 bases fitting TRBD2. The V gene's germline CDR1 is SGHDT and CDR2 YYEEEE. Losses at the gene ends were 2 bases for V and 0 bases for J; bases not matched to a gene: 5. CDR3 length: 17 amino acids. The CDR3 loop is CASSFRTSGSSYNEQFF. The CDR3 DNA sequence: TGTGCCAGCAGCTTTAGGACTAGCGGAAGCTCCTACAATGAGCAGTTCTTC.

The J gene is TRBJ1-2, the V gene TRBV9; perhaps TRBD1 as D (5 bases). Germline lookup yields CDR1 SGDLS and CDR2 YYNGEE. There are 14 residues in the CDR3. Between the trimmed V and J ends, which lost 0 bases and 8 bases, there was a span of 14 bases. The DNA of the CDR3 is TGTGCCAGCAGCGTAGACCAGGCAACAGGCGGCTACACCTTC. This translates into CASSVDQATGGYTF.

The J gene is TRBJ1-3, the V gene TRBV5-1; D unclear. The V gene's germline CDR1 is SGHRS and CDR2 YFSETQ. Between the trimmed V and J ends, which lost 4 bases and 2 bases, there was a span of 13 bases. This CDR3 region has 15 residues. As DNA, the CDR3 is TGCGCCAGCAGCCGGACCGGGGAAACTGGAAACACCATATATTTT. The encoded protein is CASSRTGETGNTIYF. The whole variable domain, filled in from reference TRBV5-1 and TRBJ1-3, reads KAGVTQTPRYLIKTRGQQVTLSCSPISGHRSVSWYQQTPGQGLQFLFEYFSETQRNKGNFPGRFSGRQFSNSRSEMNVSTLELGDSALYLCASSRTGETGNTIYFGEGSWLTVV.

This chain connects TRBV15 to TRBJ2-7; D gene unclear. Trimming removed 0 bases at V and 6 bases at J, with 12 bases between. There are 14 residues in the CDR3. Germline CDR1 LNHNV, CDR2 YYDKDF (reference sequence). The CDR3 bases are TGTGCCACCAGCAGAGAACCCGCGGTCCCCGAGCAGTACTTC. This codes for CATSREPAVPEQYF.

V is TRBV6-1 and J is TRBJ1-1, with 9 positions matching TRBD1. The V gene end was trimmed by 2 bases and the J gene end by 0 bases; junction bases not matched to a gene: 4. The germline V gene encodes CDR1 MNHNS and CDR2 SASEGT. This CDR3 is built from 16 residues. CDR3 amino acids: CASSEYWDRVNTEAFF. CDR3 DNA sequence: TGTGCCAGCAGTGAATACTGGGACAGGGTGAACACTGAAGCTTTCTTT.

V and J are TRBV5-1 and TRBJ1-2, with 7 positions matching TRBD1. The V gene end was trimmed by 0 bases and the J gene end by 2 bases; junction bases not matched to a gene: 1. Per germline, CDR1 SGHRS and CDR2 YFSETQ. The CDR3 consists of 14 residues. CDR3 amino acids: CASSLVQGNYGYTF. The CDR3 region has the DNA TGCGCCAGCAGCTTGGTACAGGGGAACTATGGCTACACCTTC.

The chain has TRBV19 and TRBJ1-3; TRBD1 agrees at 7 bases. This CDR3 has 16 amino acids. Germline trimming cut 7 bases from V and 1 base from J; bases unmatched to any gene: 10. The germline V gene has CDR1 LNHDA and CDR2 SQIVND (reference sequence). CDR3 bases: TGTGCCAGTAATTGGAGGGGGCGCGGGTCTGGAAACACCATATATTTT. This translates into CASNWRGRGSGNTIYF.

This clone was counted between two and nine times. This chain uses TRBV12-5 with TRBJ2-3; no reliable D call. V gave up 5 bases and J gave up 1 base, with 10 bases separating them. The CDR3 sequence is 14 residues long. Germline values: CDR1 LGHNT, CDR2 FRNRAP. This CDR3 is CASGRVYRTDTQYF. Written as DNA, the CDR3 is TGTGCTAGTGGTCGGGTCTATCGCACAGATACGCAGTATTTT. The whole variable domain, filled in from reference TRBV12-5 and TRBJ2-3, reads DARVTQTPRHKVTEMGQEVTMRCQPILGHNTVFWYRQTMMQGLELLAYFRNRAPLDDSGMPKDRFSAEMPDATLATLKIQPSEPRDSAVYFCASGRVYRTDTQYFGPGTRLTVL.

This chain uses TRBV27 with TRBJ2-3; a possible D gene is TRBD2 (6 bases). Deletions cut 5 bases from V and 3 bases from J, with 21 bases between. The CDR3 consists of 17 residues. CDR1 and CDR2 (germline): MNHEY, SMNVEV (reference sequence). The CDR3 bases are TGTGCCAGCAGTCGCGCGCGATCCGGGACTTTTACAGATACGCAGTATTTT. It is translated as CASSRARSGTFTDTQYF.

Written as DNA, the CDR3 is TGTGCCAGCAGCTTGTACAGCTCCTACGAGCAGTACTTC. Its protein product is CASSLYSSYEQYF. The chain couples TRBV7-9 to TRBJ2-7; D is ambiguous. Per the germline V gene, CDR1 is SEHNR and CDR2 is FQNEAQ (reference sequence). V was trimmed by 3 bases and J by 0 bases, leaving 6 bases between them. The CDR3 totals 13 residues.

The V gene is TRBV4-1, the J gene TRBJ1-4, with 9 nucleotides matching TRBD1. Trimming cost V 3 bases and J 5 bases; bases outside gene matches: 13. The CDR3 extends over 18 amino acids. From germline, CDR1 is MGHRA and CDR2 YSYEKL. The CDR3 bases are TGCGCCAGCAGCCATCGGACAGGGGTCACCTCCGGGAATGAAAAACTGTTTTTT. This codes for CASSHRTGVTSGNEKLFF.

The genes are TRBV19 and TRBJ2-7, with 8 bases aligning to TRBD1. CDR3 length equals 15 residues. J was trimmed by 2 bases and V by 5 bases; bases with no gene match: 8. Germline assignment: CDR1 LNHDA and CDR2 SQIVND (reference sequence). Here the CDR3 reads CASSWGTGTPYEQYF. The CDR3 region has the DNA TGTGCCAGTAGTTGGGGGACAGGCACCCCCTACGAGCAGTACTTC.